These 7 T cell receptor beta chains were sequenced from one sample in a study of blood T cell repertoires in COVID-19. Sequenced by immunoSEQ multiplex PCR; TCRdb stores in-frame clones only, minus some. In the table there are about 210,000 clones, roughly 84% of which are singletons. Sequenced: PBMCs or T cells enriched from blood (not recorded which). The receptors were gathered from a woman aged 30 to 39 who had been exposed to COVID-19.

CDR3 loop: CATSNWQAGKTQYF. In DNA, the CDR3 is TGTGCCACCAGCAACTGGCAGGCGGGGAAGACCCAGTACTTC. The rearrangement links TRBV15 to TRBJ2-5, with D possibly being TRBD2 (6 bases). CDR3 length equals 14 residues. Germline lookup yields CDR1 LNHNV and CDR2 YYDKDF (reference sequence). Trimming left V 4 bases short and J 6 bases short, with 15 bases between.

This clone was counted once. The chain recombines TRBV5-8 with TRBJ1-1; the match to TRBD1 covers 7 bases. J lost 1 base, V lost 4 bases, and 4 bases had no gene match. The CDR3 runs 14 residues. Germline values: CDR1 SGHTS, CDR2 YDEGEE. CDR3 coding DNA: TGTGCCAGCAGCGCACGACAGGGGAACACTGAAGCTTTCTTT. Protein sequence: CASSARQGNTEAFF.

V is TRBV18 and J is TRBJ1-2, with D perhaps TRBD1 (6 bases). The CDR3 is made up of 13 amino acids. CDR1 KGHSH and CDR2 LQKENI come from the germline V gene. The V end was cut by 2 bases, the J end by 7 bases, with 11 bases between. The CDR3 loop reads CASSPLGGPGYTF. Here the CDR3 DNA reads TGTGCCAGCTCACCATTGGGGGGGCCTGGCTACACCTTC.

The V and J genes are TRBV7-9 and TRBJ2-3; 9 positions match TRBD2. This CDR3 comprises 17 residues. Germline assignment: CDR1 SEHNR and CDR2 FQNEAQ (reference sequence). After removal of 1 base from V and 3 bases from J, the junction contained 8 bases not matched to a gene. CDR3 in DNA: TGTGCCAGCAGCTTAGGGGAGAGACTAGCGGAGACAGATACGCAGTATTTT. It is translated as CASSLGERLAETDTQYF.

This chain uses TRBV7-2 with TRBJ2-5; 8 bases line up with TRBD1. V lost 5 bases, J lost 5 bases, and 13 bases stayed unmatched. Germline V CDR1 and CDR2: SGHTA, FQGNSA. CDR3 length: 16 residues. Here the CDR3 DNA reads TGTGCCAGCAGCCTATACCCCCAGGGGGCGGGGGAGACCCAGTACTTC. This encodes CASSLYPQGAGETQYF.

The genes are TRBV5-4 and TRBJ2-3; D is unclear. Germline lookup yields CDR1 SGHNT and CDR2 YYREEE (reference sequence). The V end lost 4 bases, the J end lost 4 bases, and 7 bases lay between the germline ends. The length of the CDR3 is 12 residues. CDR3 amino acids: CASSLRADTQYF. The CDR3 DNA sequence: TGTGCCAGCAGCCTCCGGGCAGATACGCAGTATTTT.

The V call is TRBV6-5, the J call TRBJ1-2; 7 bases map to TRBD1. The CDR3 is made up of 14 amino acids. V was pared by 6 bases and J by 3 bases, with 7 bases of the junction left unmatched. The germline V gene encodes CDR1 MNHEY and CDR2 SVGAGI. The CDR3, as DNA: TGTGCCAGCAGCTTTACAGGGGAGGACTATGGCTACACCTTC. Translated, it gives CASSFTGEDYGYTF.